Sequencing of this T cell receptor (beta chain) was carried out in a study of cytomegalovirus exposure and HLA in healthy donors. Germline CDR1 SEHNR, CDR2 FQNEAQ (reference sequence). The CDR3 contains 14 residues. The ends were cut back, 2 bases at V and 10 bases at J, with 12 bases in the middle. While the first cohort had several hundred subjects, the donors belonged to the separate validation cohort of 100 to 150 subjects. Repertoires were generated with immunoSEQ multiplex PCR, while TCRdb's copy carries only in-frame clones and drops some. The sample lists hundreds of thousands of clones, 86% occurring once. On this clone: Its antigen is undetermined.

General observations from the study: The tendency of first-cohort TCR clusters to co-occur in the 95 to 150 validation repertoires was the finding of a later analysis. CMV antigen specificity of a few CMV-associated chains was confirmed in vitro. Cytomegalovirus-associated status was assigned to roughly 160 TCR beta chains.

The J gene is TRBJ1-6, the V gene TRBV7-9; D ambiguous. This TCR was recovered from a woman in her late teens or twenties in good health and CMV-seronegative. The sample comprised PBMCs. CDR3 coding DNA: TGTGCCAGCAGCTTAAACACAAACGAATCACCCCTCCACTTT. This codes for CASSLNTNESPLHF.